This T cell receptor beta chain appears in the sequencing data of a study of blood T cell repertoires in COVID-19. Study overall: Samples of COVID-19 (acute and convalescent) were obtained from the United States, Italy and Spain. The analysed material was cDNA or gDNA that came from T cells, B-cell-depleted T cells, or PBMCs.

There are 11 residues in the CDR3. Trimming cost V 4 bases and J 14 bases; bases outside gene matches: 4. CDR1 and CDR2 from the germline V gene are SGHDN and FVKESK. Profiling relied on immunoSEQ multiplex PCR, and the TCRdb table lists in-frame clones only, not all of them. The sample gives about 240,000 clones, 80% to 90% of which show up once; under 5% is in the top ten. In terms of age and location, participants ranged from roughly 18 to 100 years and lived in 24 US areas. The recovered donors of Cohort 3 showed two negative PCRs, clearance, or symptom resolution. The receptor was isolated from a woman in her thirties who had recovered from COVID-19. What was sequenced was PBMCs or T cells enriched from blood (not recorded which). This rearrangement joins TRBV14 to TRBJ2-1; 8 bases agree with TRBD1. The CDR3 sequence is CASSPGQVKFF. The CDR3 coding sequence is TGTGCCAGCAGCCCGGGACAGGTGAAGTTCTTC.